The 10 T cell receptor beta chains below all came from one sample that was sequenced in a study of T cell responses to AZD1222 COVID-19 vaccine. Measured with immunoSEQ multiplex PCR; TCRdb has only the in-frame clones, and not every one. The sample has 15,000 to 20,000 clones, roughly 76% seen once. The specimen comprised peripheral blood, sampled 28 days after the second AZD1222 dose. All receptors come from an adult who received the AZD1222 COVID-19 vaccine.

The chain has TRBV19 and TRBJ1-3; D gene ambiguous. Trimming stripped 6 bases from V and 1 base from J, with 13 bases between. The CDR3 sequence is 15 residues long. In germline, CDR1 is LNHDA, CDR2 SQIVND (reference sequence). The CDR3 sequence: CASSLGLGSGNTIYF. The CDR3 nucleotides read TGTGCCAGTAGCCTCGGTCTGGGTTCTGGAAACACCATATATTTT.

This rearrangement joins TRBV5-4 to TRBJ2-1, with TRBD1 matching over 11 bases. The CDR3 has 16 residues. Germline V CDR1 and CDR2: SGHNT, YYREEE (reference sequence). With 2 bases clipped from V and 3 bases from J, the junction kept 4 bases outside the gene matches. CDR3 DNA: TGTGCCAGCAGCTTTCCCGGGACAGGGGGCTACAATGAGCAGTTCTTC. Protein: CASSFPGTGGYNEQFF.

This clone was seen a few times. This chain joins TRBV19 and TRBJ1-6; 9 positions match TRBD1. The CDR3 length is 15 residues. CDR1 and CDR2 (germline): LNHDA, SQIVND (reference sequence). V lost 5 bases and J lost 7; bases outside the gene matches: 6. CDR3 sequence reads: CASSAGTGSNSPLHF. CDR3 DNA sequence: TGTGCCAGTAGTGCAGGGACAGGGTCAAATTCACCCCTCCACTTT.

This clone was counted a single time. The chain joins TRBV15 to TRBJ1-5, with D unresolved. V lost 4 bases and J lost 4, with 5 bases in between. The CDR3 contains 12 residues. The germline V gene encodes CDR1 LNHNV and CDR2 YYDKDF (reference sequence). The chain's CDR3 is CATSMMNQPQHF. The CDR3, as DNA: TGTGCCACCAGCATGATGAATCAGCCCCAGCATTTT. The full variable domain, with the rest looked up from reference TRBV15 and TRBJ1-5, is DAMVIQNPRYQVTQFGKPVTLSCSQTLNHNVMYWYQQKSSQAPKLLFHYYDKDFNNEADTPDNFQSRRPNTSFCFLDIRSPGLGDTAMYLCATSMMNQPQHFGDGTRLSIL.

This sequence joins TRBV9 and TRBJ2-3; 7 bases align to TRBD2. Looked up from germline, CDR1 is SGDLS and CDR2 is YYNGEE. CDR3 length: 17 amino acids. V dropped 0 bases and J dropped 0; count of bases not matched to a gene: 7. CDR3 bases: TGTGCCAGCAGCGTAGCTTGGGGGGGACCTAGCACAGATACGCAGTATTTT. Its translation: CASSVAWGGPSTDTQYF.

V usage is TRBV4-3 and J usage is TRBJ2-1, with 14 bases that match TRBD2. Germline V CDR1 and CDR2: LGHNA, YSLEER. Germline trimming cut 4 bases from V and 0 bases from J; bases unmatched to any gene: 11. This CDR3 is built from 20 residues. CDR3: CASSPYPGLAGESSYNEQFF. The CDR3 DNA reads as TGCGCCAGCAGCCCTTACCCGGGACTAGCGGGGGAGAGCTCCTACAATGAGCAGTTCTTC.

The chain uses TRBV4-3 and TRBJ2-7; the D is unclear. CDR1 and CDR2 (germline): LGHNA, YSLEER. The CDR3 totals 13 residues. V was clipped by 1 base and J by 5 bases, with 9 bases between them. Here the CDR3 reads CASSQAHRHEQYF. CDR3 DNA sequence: TGCGCCAGCAGCCAAGCTCATAGGCACGAGCAGTACTTC.

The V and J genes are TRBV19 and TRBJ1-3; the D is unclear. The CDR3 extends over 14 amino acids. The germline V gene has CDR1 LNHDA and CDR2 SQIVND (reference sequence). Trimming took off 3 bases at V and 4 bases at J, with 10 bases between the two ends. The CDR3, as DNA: TGTGCCAGTAGTATGGAGGGCGGAGGAAACACCATATATTTT. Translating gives CASSMEGGGNTIYF.

This CDR3 is CASSQDNAGSYEQYF. As DNA, the CDR3 is TGCGCCAGCAGCCAAGATAACGCGGGATCCTACGAGCAGTACTTC. The chain joins TRBV4-1 to TRBJ2-7, with D possibly being TRBD2 (6 bases). V lost 0 bases and J 1 base, leaving 10 bases between the germline ends. Germline V gene sequence: CDR1 MGHRA, CDR2 YSYEKL. The CDR3 extends over 15 amino acids.

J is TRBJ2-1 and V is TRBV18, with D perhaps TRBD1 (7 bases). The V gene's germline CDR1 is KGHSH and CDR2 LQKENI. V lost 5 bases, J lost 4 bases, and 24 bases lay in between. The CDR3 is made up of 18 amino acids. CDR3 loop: CASSRGQSRREWYNEQFF. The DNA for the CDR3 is TGTGCCAGCTCAAGGGGACAGTCTAGGAGGGAGTGGTACAATGAGCAGTTCTTC. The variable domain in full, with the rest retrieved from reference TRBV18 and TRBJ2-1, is NAGVMQNPRHLVRRRGQEARLRCSPMKGHSHVYWYRQLPEEGLKFMVYLQKENIIDESGMPKERFSAEFPKEGPSILRIQQVVRGDSAAYFCASSRGQSRREWYNEQFFGPGTRLTVL.